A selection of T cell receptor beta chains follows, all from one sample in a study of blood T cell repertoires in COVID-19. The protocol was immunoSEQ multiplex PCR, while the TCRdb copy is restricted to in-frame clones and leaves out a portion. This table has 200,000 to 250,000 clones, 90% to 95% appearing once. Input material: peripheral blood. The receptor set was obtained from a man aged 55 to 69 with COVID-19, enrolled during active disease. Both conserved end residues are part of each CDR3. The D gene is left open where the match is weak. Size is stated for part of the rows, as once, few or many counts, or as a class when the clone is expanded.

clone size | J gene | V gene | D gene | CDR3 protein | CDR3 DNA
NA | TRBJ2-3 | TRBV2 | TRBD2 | CASSRLALYTDTQYF | TGTGCCAGCAGTCGACTAGCGCTATACACAGATACGCAGTATTTT
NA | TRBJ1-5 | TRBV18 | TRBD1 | CASSPTGGNQPQHF | TGTGCCAGCTCACCTACAGGGGGGAATCAGCCCCAGCATTTT
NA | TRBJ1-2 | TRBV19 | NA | CASSITRGYGYTF | TGTGCCAGTAGTATCACAAGGGGGTATGGCTACACCTTC
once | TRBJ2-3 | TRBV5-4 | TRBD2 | CASSVGLAGSTDTQYF | TGTGCCAGCAGCGTCGGACTAGCGGGAAGCACAGATACGCAGTATTTT
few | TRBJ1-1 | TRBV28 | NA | CAATGNTEAFF | TGTGCTGCGACAGGGAACACTGAAGCTTTCTTT
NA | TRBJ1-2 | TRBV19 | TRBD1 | CASSFPDRADGYTF | TGTGCCAGTAGTTTCCCGGACAGGGCGGATGGCTACACCTTC
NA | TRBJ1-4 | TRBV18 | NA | CASRRGVGEKLFF | TGTGCCAGCAGAAGGGGCGTAGGTGAAAAACTGTTTTTT
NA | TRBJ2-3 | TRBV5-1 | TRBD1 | CASSEVGTGGTDTQYF | TGCGCCAGCTCGGAGGTAGGGACAGGAGGGACAGATACGCAGTATTTT
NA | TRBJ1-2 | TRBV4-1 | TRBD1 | CASSLSDRGLYGYTF | TGCGCCAGCAGCCTCTCGGACAGGGGGCTCTATGGCTACACCTTC
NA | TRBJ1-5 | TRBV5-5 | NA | CASSLGQATSNQPQHF | TGTGCCAGCAGCTTGGGTCAAGCCACTAGCAATCAGCCCCAGCATTTT
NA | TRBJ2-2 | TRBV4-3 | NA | CASSQEILFTGELFF | TGCGCCAGCAGCCAAGAGATCCTATTCACCGGGGAGCTGTTTTTT
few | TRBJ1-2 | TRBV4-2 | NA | CASSQDRGGLRSSNYGYTF | TGTGCCAGCAGCCAAGATAGGGGTGGCCTTAGATCCTCTAACTATGGCTACACCTTC
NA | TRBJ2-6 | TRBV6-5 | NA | CASRLIGAGANVLTF | TGTGCCAGCAGGCTCATTGGAGCTGGGGCCAACGTCCTGACTTTC
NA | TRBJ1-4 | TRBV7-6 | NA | CASSDPPTGSEKLFF | TGTGCCAGCAGCGACCCCCCCACCGGGAGCGAAAAACTGTTTTTT
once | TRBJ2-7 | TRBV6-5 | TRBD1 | CASSSRDRGAYEQYF | TGTGCCAGCAGTAGCCGGGACAGGGGTGCGTACGAGCAGTACTTC
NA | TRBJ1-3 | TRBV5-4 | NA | CASSFKGPGNTIYF | TGTGCCAGCAGCTTTAAGGGGCCTGGAAACACCATATATTTT
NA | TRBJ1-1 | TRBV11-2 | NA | CASSTWANTEAFF | TGTGCCAGCAGCACCTGGGCTAACACTGAAGCTTTCTTT
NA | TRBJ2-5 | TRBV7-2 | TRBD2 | CASSFLAGGTWEETQYF | TGTGCCAGCAGCTTTCTAGCGGGGGGAACGTGGGAAGAGACCCAGTACTTC
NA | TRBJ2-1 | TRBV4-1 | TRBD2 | CASSQDFTSGGATVFNEQFF | TGCGCCAGCAGCCAAGATTTTACTAGCGGGGGGGCCACAGTCTTCAATGAGCAGTTCTTC
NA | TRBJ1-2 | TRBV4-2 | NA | CASSQAVSGGYYGYTF | TGTGCCAGCAGCCAAGCCGTTTCAGGAGGTTACTATGGCTACACCTTC
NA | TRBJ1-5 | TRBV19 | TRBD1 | CASSSGGTGNGPQHF | TGTGCCAGTAGCAGCGGCGGGACAGGGAATGGGCCCCAGCATTTT